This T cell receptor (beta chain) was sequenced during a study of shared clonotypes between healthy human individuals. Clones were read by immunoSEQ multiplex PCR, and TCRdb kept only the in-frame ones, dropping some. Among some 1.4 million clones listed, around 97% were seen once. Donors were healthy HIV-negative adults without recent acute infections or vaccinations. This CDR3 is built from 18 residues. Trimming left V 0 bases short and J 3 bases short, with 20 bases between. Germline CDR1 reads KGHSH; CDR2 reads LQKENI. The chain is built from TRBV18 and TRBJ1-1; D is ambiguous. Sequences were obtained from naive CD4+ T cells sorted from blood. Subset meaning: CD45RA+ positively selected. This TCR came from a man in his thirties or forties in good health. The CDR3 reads CASSPPIGPYPPHTEAFF. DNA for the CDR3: TGTGCCAGCTCACCACCCATCGGACCCTACCCACCGCACACTGAAGCTTTCTTT.